This entry lists 24 T cell receptor beta chains sequenced from one sample in a study of vaccination and CD4 T cells after COVID-19 (dated 2022 in TCRdb). Receptor amplification or capture employed PCR. Instrument used: Illumina iSeq 100. DNA from cultured CD4+ T cells was subjected to TCR sequencing with the Oncomine TCR Beta short-read assay at the Johns Hopkins FTIC core. The raw public data were reprocessed by TCRdb itself: fastp quality trimming at Q25, MiXCR clonotype calling, in-frame beta chains only. CDR3 protein duplicates are merged, each entry listing the most common genes and DNA. In all, the sample holds just under 20,000 distinct CDR3 sequences, and 47% of those were seen once. The ten largest clones add up to roughly 14% of the sample. Explained via the paper, the treatment or condition label denotes: approximately nine-day PBMC culture with coronavirus spike peptide pools or control peptides (ViraFEST assay).

The antigens these receptors bind are not known. The sequencing sample was made of cultured CD4+ T cells from blood. Receptor source: a human donor with COVID-19.

This clonotype was seen a handful of times. CDR3 DNA: TGTGCCAGCAGCTTAAAACGCATGAACCCGCGGAGCTCTGGGGCCAACGTCCTGACTTTC. Translation gives CASSLKRMNPRSSGANVLTF. V and J are TRBV7-2 and TRBJ2-6; no clear D. Germline CDR1 and CDR2: SGHTA and FQGNSA. V lost 2 bases to trimming and J lost 0 bases, with 20 bases between them. There are 20 residues in the CDR3.

The V call is TRBV6-1, the J call TRBJ1-2; 9 bases map to TRBD1. CDR3 length: 16 residues. Trimming at V came to 6 bases and at J to 4 bases, leaving 12 bases not matched to a gene. Germline V gene sequence: CDR1 MNHNS, CDR2 SASEGT. The CDR3 region has the DNA TGTGCCAGCAGAGAGCCGGGACAGGGCTCCTCCTATGGCTACACCTTC. Amino acids: CASREPGQGSSYGYTF.

The chain has TRBV6-1 and TRBJ1-1; TRBD1 matches 7 bases. The CDR3 loop spans 16 amino acids. Germline CDR1 reads MNHNS; CDR2 reads SASEGT. The V gene end was trimmed by 6 bases and the J gene end by 0 bases; junction bases not matched to a gene: 10. The CDR3 nucleotides read TGTGCCAGCAGACCCGGACAGGCCCTTATGAACACTGAAGCTTTCTTT. Amino acids: CASRPGQALMNTEAFF.

The V and J genes are TRBV6-2 or TRBV6-3 and TRBJ1-5; D is unresolved. The CDR3 is 13 amino acids. V lost 10 bases and J lost 3, with 13 bases in between. Germline V gene lookup returns CDR1 MNHEY and CDR2 SVGEGT. The CDR3 nucleotides are TGTGCCACCTGCAGAGATCCCAATCAGCCCCAGCATTTT. Amino acid sequence: CATCRDPNQPQHF.

The rearrangement uses TRBV12-3 or TRBV12-4 and TRBJ2-4; TRBD2 is a possible D gene (5 bases). The CDR3 loop spans 15 amino acids. Trimming took off 2 bases at V and 1 base at J, with 9 bases between the two ends. The CDR3 sequence is CASSLPTGAKNIQYF. Written as DNA, the CDR3 is TGTGCCAGCAGTTTACCGACGGGGGCCAAAAACATTCAGTACTTC.

V gene TRBV6-2 or TRBV6-3 combines with J gene TRBJ1-5; 8 bases align to TRBD1. This CDR3 comprises 15 residues. The V gene's germline CDR1 is MNHEY and CDR2 SVGEGT. After removal of 10 bases from V and 6 bases from J, the junction contained 14 bases not matched to a gene. The CDR3 spells CATRQGTAEVQPQHF. CDR3 sequence (DNA): TGTGCCACCCGACAGGGGACAGCGGAGGTTCAGCCCCAGCATTTT.

The V gene is TRBV5-5, the J gene TRBJ2-3; D may match TRBD1 or TRBD2 (5 bases each). Per the germline V gene, CDR1 is SGHKS and CDR2 is YYEKEE (reference sequence). CDR3 size: 15 residues. The V end lost 5 bases, the J end lost 1 base, and 14 bases lay between the germline ends. The CDR3 sequence is CASRPGPRGTDTQYF. CDR3 bases: TGTGCCAGCAGGCCGGGGCCCAGGGGCACAGATACGCAGTATTTT.

J is TRBJ1-1 and V is TRBV5-1; maybe TRBD1 (5 bases). CDR1 is SGHRS, CDR2 YFSETQ, per germline. The V and J ends lost 0 bases and 5 bases respectively, with 11 bases between them. The CDR3 length is 14 residues. CDR3 amino acids: CASSLAQGWTEAFF. CDR3 DNA sequence: TGCGCCAGCAGCTTGGCCCAGGGATGGACTGAAGCTTTCTTT.

This chain connects TRBV5-8 to TRBJ2-5; maybe TRBD1 (6 bases). From germline, CDR1 is SGHTS and CDR2 YDEGEE. CDR3 length: 15 residues. Trimming left V 1 base short and J 2 bases short, with 12 bases between. The CDR3 nucleotides read TGTGCCAGCAGCTTGCGGGACAAGGGACAAGAGACCCAGTACTTC. Translation gives CASSLRDKGQETQYF.

V is TRBV11-2 and J is TRBJ1-6; a possible D gene is TRBD1 (6 bases). The CDR3 extends over 14 amino acids. The germline V gene encodes CDR1 SGHAT and CDR2 FQNNGV. V shed 4 bases and J shed 10 bases, with 14 bases lying between them. CDR3 DNA sequence: TGTGCCAGCAGCTCTACAGGGAAGGTGTCACCCCTCCACTTT. It specifies CASSSTGKVSPLHF.

This chain joins TRBV10-2 and TRBJ1-1, with D maybe TRBD1 (6 bases). Between the trimmed V and J ends, which lost 6 bases and 8 bases, there was a span of 13 bases. CDR3 length: 12 residues. Germline CDR1 WSHSY, CDR2 SAAADI. CDR3 in DNA: TGCGCCAGCAGCAGCGGACAGCCAGAAGCTTTCTTT. Amino acids: CASSSGQPEAFF.

This clonotype was seen a handful of times. The chain is built from TRBV7-8 and TRBJ1-1; D is unclear. The CDR3 has 13 residues. The germline gives CDR1 SGHVS, CDR2 FQNEAQ. V lost 2 bases and J lost 6, with 10 bases in between. In nucleotides, the CDR3 is TGTGCCAGCAGCTTATTATCCGTGGCTGAAGCTTTCTTT. Protein product: CASSLLSVAEAFF.

The chain links TRBV19 to TRBJ1-6; D not certain. The CDR3 totals 15 residues. With 0 bases removed from V and 5 bases from J, the gap between germline ends came to 8 bases. CDR1 is LNHDA, CDR2 SQIVND, per germline (reference sequence). The CDR3, as DNA: TGTGCCAGTAGTATAGAGAGGGATCATAATTCACCCCTCCACTTT. Translated: CASSIERDHNSPLHF.

Only a few counts were recorded for this clonotype. J is TRBJ1-2 and V is TRBV6-1; D uncertain. This CDR3 has 12 residues. CDR1 and CDR2 (germline): MNHNS, SASEGT. The V end was cut by 3 bases, the J end by 7 bases, with 9 bases between. In DNA, the CDR3 is TGTGCCAGCAGTGATAGGGTAACTGGCTACACCTTC. Translating it yields CASSDRVTGYTF.

This clonotype was detected only a few times. The V gene is TRBV20-1, the J gene TRBJ2-2; 11 bases match TRBD1. With 7 bases clipped from V and 3 bases from J, the junction kept 13 bases outside the gene matches. The CDR3 totals 17 residues. Germline CDR1 DFQATT, CDR2 SNEGSKA (reference sequence). The CDR3 coding sequence is TGCAGTGTTGGACAGGGGGCGCTCCGGGGGTACACCGGGGAGCTGTTTTTT. Translating gives CSVGQGALRGYTGELFF.

The sample holds a few counts of this clonotype. The genes are TRBV7-2 and TRBJ2-2; 9 nucleotides match TRBD2. From germline, CDR1 is SGHTA and CDR2 FQGNSA. Trimming removed 4 bases from V and 5 bases from J; junction bases left unmatched: 8. The CDR3 length is 16 residues. CDR3 bases: TGTGCCAGCAGCTACCATAGCGGGGGAGCTACCGGGGAGCTGTTTTTT. Translation: CASSYHSGGATGELFF.

On this clonotype itself: An end of the junction does not agree with germline; a read error may underlie this. The chain links TRBV5-1 to TRBJ1-2; D may be TRBD1 (5 bases). In germline, CDR1 is SGHRS, CDR2 YFSETQ. The CDR3 is 15 amino acids. The CDR3 bases are TGCGCCAGCAGCTTGGCGGCAGGGATGGACTATGGCTACGCCTTC. Residues: CASSLAAGMDYGYAF. The entire variable domain, with the rest obtained from reference TRBV5-1 and TRBJ1-2, is as follows: KAGVTQTPRYLIKTRGQQVTLSCSPISGHRSVSWYQQTPGQGLQFLFEYFSETQRNKGNFPGRFSGRQFSNSRSEMNVSTLELGDSALYLCASSLAAGMDYGYAFGSGTRLTVV.

This clonotype was seen more than once but under ten times. The V call is TRBV6-5, the J call TRBJ2-2; a weak D match, TRBD2 (5 bases). Germline V lookup: CDR1 MNHEY, CDR2 SVGAGI. The CDR3 covers 15 residues. The V gene lost 2 bases and the J gene lost 0 bases, with 7 bases spanning the gap. The CDR3 is CASSYLGTNTGELFF. The CDR3, as DNA: TGTGCCAGCAGTTACCTCGGGACGAACACCGGGGAGCTGTTTTTT.

There are a few counts of this clonotype. J is TRBJ2-2 and V is TRBV19, with 8 positions matching TRBD2. Losses at the gene ends were 6 bases for V and 4 bases for J; bases not matched to a gene: 4. Per the germline V gene, CDR1 is LNHDA and CDR2 is SQIVND (reference sequence). The CDR3 has 14 residues. Here the CDR3 DNA reads TGTGCCAGTAGGATCGCGGGGGGCACCGGGGAGCTGTTTTTT. This encodes CASRIAGGTGELFF.

The CDR3 coding sequence is TGTGCCAGCAGTTTGAGGTTCCAGGGTGCAAGTAGGTCACCCCTCCACTTT. This sequence encodes CASSLRFQGASRSPLHF. The chain recombines TRBV12-3 or TRBV12-4 with TRBJ1-6, with a weak D call TRBD1 (5 bases). The CDR3 is 17 residues long. V lost 3 bases and J 10 bases, leaving 22 bases between the germline ends.

The chain combines TRBV6-2 or TRBV6-3 with TRBJ1-3; a possible D gene is TRBD1 (5 bases). V lost 6 bases and J 1 base, leaving 16 bases between the germline ends. The germline gives CDR1 MNHEY, CDR2 SVGEGT. This CDR3 is 16 amino acids long. CDR3 protein: CASSPYDSSSGNTIYF. The CDR3 DNA reads as TGTGCCAGCAGCCCCTATGACAGTTCATCTGGAAACACCATATATTTT.

The V gene is TRBV7-3, the J gene TRBJ2-3; 8 bases fit TRBD2. CDR1 and CDR2 from the germline V gene are SGHTA and FQGTGA. The CDR3 loop spans 15 amino acids. V gave up 4 bases and J gave up 5 bases; unmatched junction bases: 8. CDR3 residues: CASSYTGGRGDTQYF. CDR3 in DNA: TGTGCCAGCAGCTATACGGGGGGGCGTGGAGATACGCAGTATTTT.

The chain is built from TRBV7-2 and TRBJ1-2; 7 bases agree with TRBD1. Trimming removed 7 bases from V and 6 bases from J; junction bases left unmatched: 11. Germline lookup yields CDR1 SGHTA and CDR2 FQGNSA. The CDR3 loop spans 14 amino acids. CDR3 sequence: CASITQGEWNGYTF. The CDR3 DNA is TGTGCCAGCATCACTCAGGGGGAGTGGAATGGCTACACCTTC.

The gene calls are TRBV20-1 and TRBJ1-1; D is perhaps TRBD1 (5 bases). Between the trimmed V and J ends, which lost 5 bases and 6 bases, there was a span of 16 bases. Germline-derived CDR1 and CDR2 are DFQATT and SNEGSKA (reference sequence). This CDR3 has 13 amino acids. CDR3 sequence: CSAPPEGLAEAFF. CDR3 coding DNA: TGCAGTGCTCCCCCCGAGGGGTTGGCTGAAGCTTTCTTT.